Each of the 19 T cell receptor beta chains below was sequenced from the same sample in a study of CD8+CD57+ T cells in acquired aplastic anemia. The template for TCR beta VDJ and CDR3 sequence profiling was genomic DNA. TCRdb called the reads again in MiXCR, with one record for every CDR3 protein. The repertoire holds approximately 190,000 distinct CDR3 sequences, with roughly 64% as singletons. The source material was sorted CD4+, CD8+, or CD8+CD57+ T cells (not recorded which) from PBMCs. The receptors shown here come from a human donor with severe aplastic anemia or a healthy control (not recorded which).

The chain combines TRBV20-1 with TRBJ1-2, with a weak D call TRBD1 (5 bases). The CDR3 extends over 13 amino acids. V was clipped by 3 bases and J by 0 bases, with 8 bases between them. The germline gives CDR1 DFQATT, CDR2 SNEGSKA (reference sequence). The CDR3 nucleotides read TGCAGTGCTAGTCAGGGTTCTAACTATGGCTACACCTTC. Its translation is CSASQGSNYGYTF.

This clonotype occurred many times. CDR3: CASSQAGHLNEKLFF. The DNA of the CDR3 is TGTGCCAGCAGCCAAGCTGGACACTTAAATGAAAAACTGTTTTTT. The chain combines TRBV16 with TRBJ1-4, with D possibly TRBD1 on 5 matching bases. Germline loops: CDR1 KGHSY, CDR2 FQNENV. The V gene lost 2 bases and the J gene lost 5 bases, with 12 bases spanning the gap. This CDR3 has 15 amino acids. The whole variable domain, remainder taken from reference TRBV16 and TRBJ1-4, is GEEVAQTPKHLVRGEGQKAKLYCAPIKGHSYVFWYQQVLKNEFKFLISFQNENVFDETGMPKERFSAKCLPNSPCSLEIQATKLEDSAVYFCASSQAGHLNEKLFFGSGTQLSVL.

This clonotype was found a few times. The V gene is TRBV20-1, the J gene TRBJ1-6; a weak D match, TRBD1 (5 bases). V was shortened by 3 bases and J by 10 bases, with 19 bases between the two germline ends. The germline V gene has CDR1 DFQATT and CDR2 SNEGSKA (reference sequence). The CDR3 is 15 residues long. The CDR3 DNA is TGCAGTGCTAGGATGGGCCAGGGAGATAGGTCACCCCTCCACTTT. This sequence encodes CSARMGQGDRSPLHF.

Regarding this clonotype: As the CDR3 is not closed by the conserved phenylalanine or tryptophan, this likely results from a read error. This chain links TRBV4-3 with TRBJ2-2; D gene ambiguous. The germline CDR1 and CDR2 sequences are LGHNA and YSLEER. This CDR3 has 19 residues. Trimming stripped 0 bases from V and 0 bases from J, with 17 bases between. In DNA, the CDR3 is TGCGCCAGCAGCCAAGATATGGAGTCCAGCTTCGCGAACACCGGGGAGCTGTTTTTG. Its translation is CASSQDMESSFANTGELFL.

CDR3 amino acids: CASSSGQGRADTQYF. The CDR3 DNA follows: TGTGCCAGCAGCTCGGGACAGGGAAGGGCAGATACGCAGTATTTT. V usage is TRBV7-9 and J usage is TRBJ2-3, with 9 bases matching TRBD1. V shed 4 bases, J shed 4 bases, and the junction held 6 bases outside the gene matches. In germline, CDR1 is SEHNR, CDR2 FQNEAQ (reference sequence). The length of the CDR3 is 15 residues.

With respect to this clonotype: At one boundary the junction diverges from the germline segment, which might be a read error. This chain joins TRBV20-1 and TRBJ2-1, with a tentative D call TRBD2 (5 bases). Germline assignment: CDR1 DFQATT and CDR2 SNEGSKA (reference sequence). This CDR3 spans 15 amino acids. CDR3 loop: CSARDVASSYDEQFF. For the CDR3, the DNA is TGCAGTGCTAGAGATGTAGCTAGCTCCTACGATGAGCAGTTCTTC.

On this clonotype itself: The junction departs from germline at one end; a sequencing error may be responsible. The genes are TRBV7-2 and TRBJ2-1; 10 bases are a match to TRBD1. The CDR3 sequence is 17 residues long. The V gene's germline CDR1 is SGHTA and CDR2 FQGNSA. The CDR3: CASSLEAGTGASDEQFF. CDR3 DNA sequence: TGCGCCAGCAGCTTGGAGGCCGGGACAGGGGCCTCGGATGAGCAGTTCTTC.

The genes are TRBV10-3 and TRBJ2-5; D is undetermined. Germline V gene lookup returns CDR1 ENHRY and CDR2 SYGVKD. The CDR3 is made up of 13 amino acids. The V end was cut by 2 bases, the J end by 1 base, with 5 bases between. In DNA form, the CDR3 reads TGTGCCATCAGTGAGGTCAGCCAAGAGACCCAGTACTTC. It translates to CAISEVSQETQYF.

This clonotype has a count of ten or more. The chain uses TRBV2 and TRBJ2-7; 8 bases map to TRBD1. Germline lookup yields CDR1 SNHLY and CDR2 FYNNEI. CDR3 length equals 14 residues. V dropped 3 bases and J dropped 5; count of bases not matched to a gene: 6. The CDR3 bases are TGTGCCAGCAGTGAGGACAGGGTAAACGACGAGCAGTACTTC. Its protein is CASSEDRVNDEQYF.

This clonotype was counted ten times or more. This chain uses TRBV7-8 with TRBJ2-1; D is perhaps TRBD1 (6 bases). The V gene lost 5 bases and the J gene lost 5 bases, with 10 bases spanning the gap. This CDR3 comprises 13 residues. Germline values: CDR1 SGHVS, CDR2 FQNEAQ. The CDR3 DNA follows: TGTGCCAGCAGCCTGGACAGAGACAATGAGCAGTTCTTC. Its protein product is CASSLDRDNEQFF.

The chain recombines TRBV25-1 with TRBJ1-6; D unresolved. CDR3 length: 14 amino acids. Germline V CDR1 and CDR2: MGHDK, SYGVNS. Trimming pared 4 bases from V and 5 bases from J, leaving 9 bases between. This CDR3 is CASSAQWHNSPLHF. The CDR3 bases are TGTGCCAGCAGTGCACAGTGGCATAATTCACCCCTCCACTTT.

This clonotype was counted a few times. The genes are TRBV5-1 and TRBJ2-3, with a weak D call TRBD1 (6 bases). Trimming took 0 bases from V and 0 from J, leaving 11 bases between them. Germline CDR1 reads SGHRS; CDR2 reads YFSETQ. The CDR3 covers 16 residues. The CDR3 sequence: CASSLAQGPSTDTQYF. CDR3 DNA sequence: TGCGCCAGCAGCTTGGCACAGGGACCTAGCACAGATACGCAGTATTTT. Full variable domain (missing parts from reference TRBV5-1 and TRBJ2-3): KAGVTQTPRYLIKTRGQQVTLSCSPISGHRSVSWYQQTPGQGLQFLFEYFSETQRNKGNFPGRFSGRQFSNSRSEMNVSTLELGDSALYLCASSLAQGPSTDTQYFGPGTRLTVL.

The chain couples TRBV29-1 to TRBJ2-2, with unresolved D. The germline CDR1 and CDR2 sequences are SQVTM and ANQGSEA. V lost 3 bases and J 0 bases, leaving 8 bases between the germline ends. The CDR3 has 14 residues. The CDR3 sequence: CSVEGRTNTGELFF. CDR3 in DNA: TGCAGCGTTGAGGGCAGGACGAACACCGGGGAGCTGTTTTTT.

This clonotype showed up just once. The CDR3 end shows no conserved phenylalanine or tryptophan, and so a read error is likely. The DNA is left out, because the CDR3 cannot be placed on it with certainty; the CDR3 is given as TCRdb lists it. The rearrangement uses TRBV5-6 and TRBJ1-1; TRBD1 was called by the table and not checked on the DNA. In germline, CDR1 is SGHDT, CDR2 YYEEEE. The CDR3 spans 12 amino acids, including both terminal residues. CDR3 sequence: CASSLRATEAFL.

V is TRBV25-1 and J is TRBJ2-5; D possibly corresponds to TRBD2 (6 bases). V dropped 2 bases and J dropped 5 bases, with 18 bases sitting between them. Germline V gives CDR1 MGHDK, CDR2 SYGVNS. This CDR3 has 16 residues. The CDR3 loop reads CASSEATRTILETQYF. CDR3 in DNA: TGTGCCAGCAGTGAAGCGACCCGGACTATCCTTGAGACCCAGTACTTC.

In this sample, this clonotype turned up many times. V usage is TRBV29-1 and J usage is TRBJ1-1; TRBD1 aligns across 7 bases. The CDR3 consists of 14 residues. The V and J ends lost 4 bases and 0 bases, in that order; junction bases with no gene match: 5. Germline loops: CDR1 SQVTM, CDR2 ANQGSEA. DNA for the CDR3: TGCAGCGTTGGTTTTGGACAGGTGAACACTGAAGCTTTCTTT. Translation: CSVGFGQVNTEAFF.

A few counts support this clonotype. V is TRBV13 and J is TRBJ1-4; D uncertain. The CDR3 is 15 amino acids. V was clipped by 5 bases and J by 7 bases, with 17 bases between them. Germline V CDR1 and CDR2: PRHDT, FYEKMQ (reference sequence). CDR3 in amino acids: CASSTWTSGVEKLFF. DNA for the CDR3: TGTGCCAGCAGCACCTGGACTAGCGGGGTTGAAAAACTGTTTTTT.

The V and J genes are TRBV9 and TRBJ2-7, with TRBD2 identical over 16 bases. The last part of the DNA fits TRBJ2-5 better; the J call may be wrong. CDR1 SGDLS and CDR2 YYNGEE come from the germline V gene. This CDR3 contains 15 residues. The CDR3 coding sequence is TGTGCCAGCAGCGTGGGACTAGCGGGAGGGGAGACCCAGTACTTC. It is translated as CASSVGLAGGETQYF.

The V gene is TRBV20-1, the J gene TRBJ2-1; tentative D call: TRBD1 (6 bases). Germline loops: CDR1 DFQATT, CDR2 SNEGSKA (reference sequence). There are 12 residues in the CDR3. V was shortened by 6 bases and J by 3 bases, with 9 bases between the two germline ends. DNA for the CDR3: TGCAGTGCAAGGACAGACTACAATGAGCAGTTCTTC. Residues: CSARTDYNEQFF.